At least ten counts were recorded for the clone carrying this T cell receptor (beta chain). Its antigen is currently unknown. TCRdb itself ran the RACE reads through MiXCR, one entry per CDR3 protein. The sample lists approximately 340,000 distinct CDR3 sequences, around 7% seen once, with 7.5% to 8.5% in the top ten. From germline, CDR1 is SNHLY and CDR2 FYNNEI. CDR3 size: 14 residues. The V and J ends lost 2 bases and 3 bases respectively, with 8 bases between them. The entry originates in a study of human T cells and chemical hapten exposure. Looking at the study overall: Sensitizing treatment utilized 2% DPC over a roughly 2 cm by roughly 2 cm portion of upper inner arm skin. TCR yields differed between samples (mainly from small differences in pooled library volume).

The sample's time point: patch test 1, 2 weeks after DPC sensitization. Indicated treatment: therapeutic diphenylcyclopropenone sensitization with weekly scalp DPC. Blood collection took place prior to placing each patch test. Regarding the study as a whole: Expanded TCRs made up significantly more big CDR3 similarity clusters than controls did.

The input for sequencing was whole blood, taken in connection with sensitization to the hapten diphenylcyclopropenone (DPC). The sequence derives from a woman aged 18-35 years with alopecia areata. Some clones in this sample may be carry-over from other donors' samples. The chain couples TRBV2 to TRBJ1-5; D is ambiguous. The CDR3 region has the DNA TGTGCCAGCAGTGAAACCCGGACCAATCAGCCCCAGCATTTT. It is translated as CASSETRTNQPQHF.